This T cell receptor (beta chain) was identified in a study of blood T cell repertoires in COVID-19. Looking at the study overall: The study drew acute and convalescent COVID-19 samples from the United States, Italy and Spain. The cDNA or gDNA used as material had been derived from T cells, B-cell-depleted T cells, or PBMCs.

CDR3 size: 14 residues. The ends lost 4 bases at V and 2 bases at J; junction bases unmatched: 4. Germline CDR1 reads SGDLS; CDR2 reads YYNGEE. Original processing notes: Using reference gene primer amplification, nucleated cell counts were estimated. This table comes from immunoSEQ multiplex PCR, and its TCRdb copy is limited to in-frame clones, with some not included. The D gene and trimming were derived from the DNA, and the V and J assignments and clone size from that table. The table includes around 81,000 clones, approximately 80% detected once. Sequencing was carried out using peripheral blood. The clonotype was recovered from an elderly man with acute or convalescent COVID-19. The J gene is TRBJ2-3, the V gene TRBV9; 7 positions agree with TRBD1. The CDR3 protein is CASSRQGVTDTQYF. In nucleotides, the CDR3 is TGTGCCAGCAGCCGACAGGGTGTCACAGATACGCAGTATTTT.